Below are 25 T cell receptor beta chains sequenced from a single sample in a study of T-cell memory formation after mild COVID-19. TCRdb analysed the 5' RACE reads with MiXCR anew, one entry per CDR3 protein. The sample carries hundreds of thousands of distinct CDR3 sequences, roughly 15% recorded once. Sequencing used PBMCs or a T cell subset sorted from them (not recorded which). The source is a man younger than 30 who had mild COVID-19 (a few samples of this study predate the infection). Cell type and time point are not known.

The chain recombines TRBV18 with TRBJ1-2, with 8 bases lining up with TRBD1. Trimming removed 6 bases from V and 4 bases from J; junction bases left unmatched: 10. Germline values: CDR1 KGHSH, CDR2 LQKENI. The CDR3 runs to 15 residues. The CDR3 DNA reads as TGTGCCAGCTCCCGGGGGACAGGCCCAGGCTATGGCTACACCTTC. Its protein product is CASSRGTGPGYGYTF.

This chain connects TRBV7-2 to TRBJ1-1; D perhaps matches TRBD1 (6 bases). Germline V gene data show CDR1 as SGHTA and CDR2 as FQGNSA. V shed 5 bases and J shed 3 bases, with 10 bases lying between them. This CDR3 has 13 amino acids. CDR3 residues: CASSDQGYTEAFF. DNA of the CDR3: TGTGCCAGCAGCGACCAGGGGTACACTGAAGCTTTCTTT.

This clonotype was detected ten times or more. The DNA for the CDR3 is TGTGCCAGCAGTCCTACTAGGACGTCAGAGACCCAGTACTTC. Amino acid sequence: CASSPTRTSETQYF. The chain joins TRBV12-3 or TRBV12-4 to TRBJ2-5; possibly TRBD2 for D (5 bases). The CDR3 has 14 residues. V lost 5 bases, J lost 4 bases, and 14 bases lay in between.

This clonotype was seen repeatedly, ten times or more. This chain uses TRBV6-5 with TRBJ2-3; 10 bases are a match to TRBD1. The germline V gene has CDR1 MNHEY and CDR2 SVGAGI. Trimming took 5 bases from V and 4 from J; bases not matched to a gene: 12. The CDR3 is made up of 17 amino acids. The DNA of the CDR3 is TGTGCCAGCAGTCCCCAGTTGACAGGGGGCAGTCCAGATACGCAGTATTTT. This sequence encodes CASSPQLTGGSPDTQYF.

The V and J genes are TRBV4-1 and TRBJ1-6; D is uncertain. This CDR3 comprises 15 residues. Per germline, CDR1 MGHRA and CDR2 YSYEKL. V lost 0 bases to trimming and J lost 6 bases, with 9 bases between them. The CDR3 region has the DNA TGCGCCAGCAGCCAAGAGGCAGCTCTTAATTCACCCCTCCACTTT. Encoded protein: CASSQEAALNSPLHF.

In its sample, this clonotype was seen a few times. The chain is built from TRBV7-2 and TRBJ2-1, with D unclear. Deletions cut 0 bases from V and 9 bases from J, with 9 bases between. The CDR3 length is 13 residues. Looked up from germline, CDR1 is SGHTA and CDR2 is FQGNSA. CDR3 in amino acids: CASSLAPAGEQFF. The CDR3 DNA is TGTGCCAGCAGCTTAGCGCCAGCTGGTGAGCAGTTCTTC.

V gene TRBV19 combines with J gene TRBJ2-2; TRBD2 aligns across 7 bases. Germline values: CDR1 LNHDA, CDR2 SQIVND (reference sequence). The CDR3 runs 15 residues. Unmatched junction bases numbered 10, after V lost 8 bases and J lost 4 bases. CDR3 in DNA: TGTGCCAGTGTTGCTAGCGGCGAGGCCACCGGGGAGCTGTTTTTT. It codes for CASVASGEATGELFF.

The table lists this clonotype with a few counts. The V and J genes are TRBV9 and TRBJ2-3, with D possibly TRBD2 on 6 matching bases. The CDR3 has 16 residues. Trimming cost V 4 bases and J 5 bases, with 20 bases left between them. From germline, CDR1 is SGDLS and CDR2 YYNGEE. The CDR3 spells CASSIDSKGGEDTQYF. CDR3 nucleotide sequence: TGTGCCAGCAGCATCGACAGTAAGGGAGGTGAAGATACGCAGTATTTT.

This chain joins TRBV4-1 and TRBJ1-5; a weak D match, TRBD1 (5 bases). CDR1 and CDR2 (germline): MGHRA, YSYEKL. The length of the CDR3 is 16 residues. V lost 4 bases and J lost 2, with 15 bases in between. The CDR3, as DNA: TGCGCCAGCAGCCCCTCCCTCCGGGGCGGCAATCAGCCCCAGCATTTT. Protein sequence: CASSPSLRGGNQPQHF.

V usage is TRBV12-3 or TRBV12-4 and J usage is TRBJ2-1; D is perhaps TRBD1 (6 bases). CDR3 length equals 15 residues. V lost 2 bases and J 6 bases, leaving 14 bases between the germline ends. The CDR3 sequence is CASSLRQGLPNEQFF. The DNA for the CDR3 is TGTGCCAGCAGTTTAAGGCAGGGGCTACCCAATGAGCAGTTCTTC.

There are a few counts of this clonotype. V is TRBV6-5 and J is TRBJ1-1; 8 positions agree with TRBD1. Germline V gene lookup returns CDR1 MNHEY and CDR2 SVGAGI. With V trimmed by 2 bases and J by 4 bases, 6 bases remained unmatched. There are 15 residues in the CDR3. The DNA for the CDR3 is TGTGCCAGCAGTTACAGGAACAGGGGGGGCACTGAAGCTTTCTTT. Residues: CASSYRNRGGTEAFF.

This clonotype was recorded at least ten times. The J gene is TRBJ2-4, the V gene TRBV5-1; tentative D call: TRBD2 (5 bases). V gave up 4 bases and J gave up 9 bases, with 11 bases separating them. This CDR3 is built from 12 residues. CDR1 SGHRS and CDR2 YFSETQ come from the germline V gene. The CDR3 coding sequence is TGCGCCAGCAGCGACGAGGGTAGCATTCAGTACTTC. Amino acid sequence: CASSDEGSIQYF.

This chain uses TRBV2 with TRBJ2-7; D is undetermined. Germline V gives CDR1 SNHLY, CDR2 FYNNEI. This CDR3 has 13 residues. Between the trimmed V and J ends, which lost 4 bases and 3 bases, there was a span of 10 bases. CDR3 sequence: CASSVVGNYEQYF. The CDR3 DNA sequence: TGTGCCAGCAGTGTAGTAGGTAACTACGAGCAGTACTTC.

This clonotype has ten or more counts. This chain uses TRBV28 with TRBJ2-7; D unclear. Per germline, CDR1 MDHEN and CDR2 SYDVKM. The CDR3 length is 15 residues. V lost 7 bases and J 2 bases, leaving 18 bases between the germline ends. The CDR3 sequence: CASTEDVRSTYEQYF. In nucleotides, the CDR3 is TGTGCCAGCACCGAAGACGTTCGCTCTACCTACGAGCAGTACTTC.

The table lists this clonotype with a few counts. This chain uses TRBV11-1 with TRBJ2-1; 12 bases fit TRBD2. Germline values: CDR1 SGHAT, CDR2 FQDESV (reference sequence). V shed 5 bases, J shed 5 bases, and the junction held 7 bases outside the gene matches. The CDR3 extends over 16 amino acids. The CDR3 loop reads CASSMRTSGVNNEQFF. The CDR3 region has the DNA TGTGCCAGCAGCATGCGGACTAGCGGGGTGAACAATGAGCAGTTCTTC.

This clonotype was recorded only once. This chain uses TRBV24-1 with TRBJ2-5, with D perhaps being TRBD1 or TRBD2 (6 bases each). Germline V gene lookup returns CDR1 KGHDR and CDR2 SFDVKD. The CDR3 spans 16 residues. V lost 3 bases and J lost 4, with 17 bases in between. Here the CDR3 reads CATSDSGRGGGETQYF. The CDR3 nucleotides are TGTGCCACCAGTGATAGCGGCAGGGGAGGCGGAGAGACCCAGTACTTC.

In its sample, this clonotype was seen a few times. The V gene is TRBV6-5, the J gene TRBJ2-3, with D perhaps being TRBD1 or TRBD2 (5 bases each). Trimming shortened V by 6 bases and J by 6 bases, and 13 bases separated the two germline ends. The length of the CDR3 is 13 residues. The germline CDR1 and CDR2 sequences are MNHEY and SVGAGI. This chain's CDR3 is CASSGAVGDTQYF. Written as DNA, the CDR3 is TGTGCCAGCAGCGGGGCCGTGGGGGATACGCAGTATTTT.

The chain combines TRBV6-1 with TRBJ1-1; no firm D call. V lost 1 base and J lost 3, with 6 bases in between. This CDR3 region has 13 residues. Germline assignment: CDR1 MNHNS and CDR2 SASEGT. CDR3 in amino acids: CASSEGTYTEAFF. CDR3 nucleotide sequence: TGTGCCAGCAGTGAAGGGACCTACACTGAAGCTTTCTTT.

This clonotype was counted many times. This rearrangement joins TRBV7-2 to TRBJ2-1; D is perhaps TRBD2 (6 bases). Germline V gene lookup returns CDR1 SGHTA and CDR2 FQGNSA. Trimming took 0 bases from V and 9 from J, leaving 18 bases between them. The CDR3 is 16 amino acids. CDR3: CASSLAPSPLGGEQFF. Written as DNA, the CDR3 is TGTGCCAGCAGCTTAGCCCCTAGCCCCCTCGGGGGTGAGCAGTTCTTC.

This chain links TRBV20-1 with TRBJ1-1, with D maybe TRBD1 (6 bases). This CDR3 is 14 amino acids long. Between the trimmed V and J ends, which lost 3 bases and 0 bases, there was a span of 11 bases. CDR1 is DFQATT, CDR2 SNEGSKA, per germline (reference sequence). The CDR3 sequence is CSARAGALNTEAFF. In DNA, the CDR3 is TGCAGTGCTAGGGCAGGGGCGCTGAACACTGAAGCTTTCTTT.

In its sample, this clonotype was seen a few times. This chain connects TRBV12-3 or TRBV12-4 to TRBJ2-5; D perhaps matches TRBD1 (6 bases). Trimming stripped 7 bases from V and 3 bases from J, with 15 bases between. The CDR3 has 14 residues. The CDR3 nucleotides are TGTGCCAGCACCCCAGGGGCAGTTGAAGAGACCCAGTACTTC. Protein sequence: CASTPGAVEETQYF.

This clonotype was seen many times. The gene calls are TRBV20-1 and TRBJ2-7; D is undetermined. Germline CDR1 DFQATT, CDR2 SNEGSKA (reference sequence). The CDR3 totals 12 residues. V was cut by 3 bases and J by 2 bases, with 8 bases left in between. CDR3 in amino acids: CSARGPAYEQYV. The CDR3 DNA reads as TGCAGTGCTAGGGGTCCAGCCTACGAGCAGTACGTC.

This clonotype was seen repeatedly, ten times or more. The chain carries TRBV7-6 and TRBJ2-2, with D unresolved. CDR1 and CDR2 from the germline V gene are SGHVS and FNYEAQ. CDR3 size: 14 residues. Trimming removed 7 bases from V and 0 bases from J, with 9 bases in between. In DNA form, the CDR3 reads TGTGCCAGCACCTTGGGCGCGAACACCGGGGAGCTGTTTTTT. It codes for CASTLGANTGELFF.

This chain joins TRBV12-3 or TRBV12-4 and TRBJ2-5; D assignment may be TRBD1 or TRBD2 (6 bases each). The CDR3 spans 13 residues. V lost 2 bases and J lost 6, with 10 bases in between. CDR3 amino acids: CASSLWGAKTQYF. The CDR3 DNA reads as TGTGCCAGCAGTTTATGGGGGGCAAAGACCCAGTACTTC.

This clonotype was seen ten or more times. V is TRBV4-2 and J is TRBJ1-5; D perhaps matches TRBD1 (5 bases). V was clipped by 0 bases and J by 4 bases, with 10 bases between them. CDR1 is LGHNA and CDR2 is YNFKEQ in the germline V gene. This CDR3 contains 15 residues. Here the CDR3 DNA reads TGTGCCAGCAGCCAAGAAGACAGCCCGAATCAGCCCCAGCATTTT. This codes for CASSQEDSPNQPQHF.